The 8 T cell receptor beta chains below all came from one sample that was sequenced in a study of breast tumors, draining lymph nodes, adjacent tissues (dated by TCRdb to about 2016). Libraries were built with multiplex PCR. Data came from an Illumina HiSeq 2000. TCRdb redid the processing of the public reads, applying fastp at Q25 and MiXCR, and retained in-frame beta chains. Each CDR3 protein appears once, grouped with its most common genes and DNA. The sample table records 150,000 to 200,000 distinct CDR3 sequences; about 33% of these occur just once. Around 4% of the sample rests with the top ten. The lymph node samples were taken from the axillary draining lymph nodes of breast cancer patients. The sequenced sample was axillary lymph node tissue. All receptors come from a female donor with breast cancer. Some clones in this sample may be carry-over from other donors' samples.

CDR3: CASRPLAGSSNEQFF. The CDR3, as DNA: TGTGCCAGCAGACCTCTAGCGGGATCGAGCAATGAGCAGTTCTTC. The V gene is TRBV2, the J gene TRBJ2-1, with 9 bases that match TRBD2. The CDR3 runs to 15 residues. V dropped 6 bases and J dropped 6; count of bases not matched to a gene: 9. Germline CDR1 reads SNHLY; CDR2 reads FYNNEI.

This clonotype was counted many times. The chain couples TRBV7-9 to TRBJ2-3; unclear D gene. The CDR3 length is 17 residues. Germline V gives CDR1 SEHNR, CDR2 FQNEAQ (reference sequence). The germline V and J ends were trimmed by 5 bases and 1 base, with 19 bases remaining between them. The DNA for the CDR3 is TGTGCCAGCAGCCACCCCCCCTTTGGATGGGGCACAGATACGCAGTATTTT. Protein product: CASSHPPFGWGTDTQYF.

V gene TRBV29-1 combines with J gene TRBJ2-1; 8 positions match TRBD2. Per germline, CDR1 SQVTM and CDR2 ANQGSEA. Trimming cost V 4 bases and J 9 bases; bases outside gene matches: 26. The CDR3 totals 19 residues. The CDR3 DNA follows: TGCAGCGTTGTTGGCGATACTAGTAATAGCGGGGAGTGGGTAGGTGAGCAGTTCTTC. This gives the protein CSVVGDTSNSGEWVGEQFF.

This clonotype was seen ten or more times. The chain combines TRBV5-1 with TRBJ2-7; 9 bases agree with TRBD1. Trimming took 3 bases from V and 3 from J; bases not matched to a gene: 10. The V gene's germline CDR1 is SGHRS and CDR2 YFSETQ. This CDR3 comprises 16 residues. The CDR3 bases are TGCGCCAGCAGCTACGCCCAGGACAGGGGACTCTACGAGCAGTACTTC. This codes for CASSYAQDRGLYEQYF.

The chain uses TRBV7-9 and TRBJ2-3; TRBD2 aligns across 7 bases. This CDR3 spans 16 amino acids. CDR1 and CDR2 from the germline V gene are SEHNR and FQNEAQ (reference sequence). Trimming cost V 1 base and J 5 bases; bases outside gene matches: 9. The CDR3 region has the DNA TGTGCCAGCAGCTTAGTCGGACTAGTGGGACTAGATACGCAGTATTTT. Protein product: CASSLVGLVGLDTQYF.

Many counts were recorded for this clonotype. The CDR3 DNA is TGTGCCAGCAGCTCGGGACAGCCGACAGATACGCAGTATTTT. Protein: CASSSGQPTDTQYF. This rearrangement joins TRBV11-3 to TRBJ2-3, with 7 bases identical to TRBD1. Germline CDR1 SGHNT, CDR2 YENEEA. J gave up 3 bases and V 4 bases, and 4 bases lay outside the gene matches. This CDR3 spans 14 amino acids.

The chain has TRBV13 and TRBJ2-1; D call uncertain. The CDR3 extends over 13 amino acids. The V end was cut by 8 bases, the J end by 6 bases, with 14 bases between. The V gene's germline CDR1 is PRHDT and CDR2 FYEKMQ (reference sequence). CDR3 sequence (DNA): TGTGCCAGCGACATGGGATTAGGCAATGAGCAGTTCTTC. It encodes CASDMGLGNEQFF.

This clonotype was counted between two and nine times. The V gene is TRBV28, the J gene TRBJ1-5; TRBD1 might be the D (6 bases). V was shortened by 5 bases and J by 9 bases, with 17 bases between the two germline ends. CDR3 length equals 14 residues. The germline V gene encodes CDR1 MDHEN and CDR2 SYDVKM. CDR3 sequence reads: CASSPGSGGRPQHF. Written as DNA, the CDR3 is TGTGCCAGCAGTCCAGGCTCGGGGGGGCGGCCCCAGCATTTT.